These 23 T cell receptor beta chains were sequenced from one sample in a study of T-cell reconstitution after alpha-beta-depleted transplantation in children. A library of TCRbeta sequences, prepared with unique molecular identifiers, was generated. Using its own MiXCR run on the PCR reads, TCRdb lists one record per CDR3 protein. This sample yields approximately 500,000 distinct CDR3 sequences, of which 20% to 30% are seen a single time; 30% to 40% belongs to the top ten. Sequenced here: PBMCs, sampled before TCRalphabeta/CD19-depleted stem cell transplant. Source of these receptors: a boy younger than two with Wiskott-Aldrich syndrome, due to receive a stem cell transplant.

J is TRBJ2-1 and V is TRBV20-1; 9 bases fit TRBD2. J was trimmed by 9 bases and V by 0 bases; bases with no gene match: 6. Germline lookup yields CDR1 DFQATT and CDR2 SNEGSKA (reference sequence). The CDR3 is 14 amino acids. The CDR3 DNA reads as TGCAGTGCTAGAGATGCGGGAGGGCCTAGTGAGCAGTTCTTC. This translates into CSARDAGGPSEQFF.

This chain uses TRBV27 with TRBJ1-5, with a weak D call TRBD1 (5 bases). The CDR3 is made up of 13 amino acids. CDR1 is MNHEY and CDR2 is SMNVEV in the germline V gene (reference sequence). V was pared by 3 bases and J by 7 bases, with 10 bases between. CDR3 sequence: CASSFAGVQPQHF. The CDR3 DNA reads TGTGCCAGCAGTTTTGCGGGGGTCCAGCCCCAGCATTTT.

This chain uses TRBV7-2 with TRBJ1-2, with D unresolved. CDR1 is SGHTA, CDR2 FQGNSA, per germline. The CDR3 contains 15 residues. Trimming shortened V by 1 base and J by 0 bases, and 9 bases separated the two germline ends. DNA of the CDR3: TGTGCCAGCAGCTTAGATGCCTTTTCTAACTATGGCTACACCTTC. It is translated as CASSLDAFSNYGYTF.

This clonotype was recorded a few times. The V call is TRBV20-1, the J call TRBJ2-1, with D uncertain. Germline V CDR1 and CDR2: DFQATT, SNEGSKA (reference sequence). With 4 bases removed from V and 4 bases from J, the gap between germline ends came to 2 bases. The CDR3 sequence is 10 residues long. The CDR3 DNA reads TGCAGTGCTAAATACAATGAGCAGTTCTTC. This codes for CSAKYNEQFF.

This clonotype was counted between two and nine times. This rearrangement joins TRBV27 to TRBJ2-1, with D maybe TRBD2 (5 bases). This CDR3 has 15 amino acids. Per the germline V gene, CDR1 is MNHEY and CDR2 is SMNVEV (reference sequence). Trimming removed 3 bases from V and 2 bases from J, with 11 bases in between. The CDR3 region is CASSFLAKTYNEQFF. As DNA, the CDR3 is TGTGCCAGCAGTTTCTTAGCGAAGACCTACAATGAGCAGTTCTTC.

This rearrangement joins TRBV5-6 to TRBJ2-7; 9 bases are shared with TRBD2. The CDR3 has 16 amino acids. V lost 0 bases, J lost 4 bases, and 8 bases stayed unmatched. CDR1 and CDR2 from the germline V gene are SGHDT and YYEEEE. CDR3 in DNA: TGTGCCAGCAGCTTGGGCCCTAGCGGGAAGTTTTACGAGCAGTACTTC. This codes for CASSLGPSGKFYEQYF. The full variable domain, its missing parts supplied by reference TRBV5-6 and TRBJ2-7, is DAGVTQSPTHLIKTRGQQVTLRCSPKSGHDTVSWYQQALGQGPQFIFQYYEEEERQRGNFPDRFSGHQFPNYSSELNVNALLLGDSALYLCASSLGPSGKFYEQYFGPGTRLTVT.

This clonotype has only a few counts. The chain carries TRBV27 and TRBJ2-7; the D call may be TRBD1 or TRBD2 (5 bases each). V dropped 8 bases and J dropped 1 base, with 12 bases sitting between them. The CDR3 loop spans 13 amino acids. In germline, CDR1 is MNHEY, CDR2 SMNVEV (reference sequence). CDR3 in amino acids: CASGRDGSYEQYF. The CDR3 DNA follows: TGTGCCAGCGGACGGGACGGGTCCTACGAGCAGTACTTC.

This clonotype was seen a few times. This chain uses TRBV28 with TRBJ2-5; D may be TRBD1 (5 bases). Trimming pared 4 bases from V and 4 bases from J, leaving 13 bases between. The germline gives CDR1 MDHEN, CDR2 SYDVKM. The CDR3 is made up of 14 amino acids. CDR3 residues: CASSSGNLRETQYF. The CDR3 bases are TGTGCCAGCAGTTCAGGGAATCTGAGAGAGACCCAGTACTTC.

This clonotype appeared a few times. V is TRBV20-1 and J is TRBJ2-3, with TRBD2 matching 15 bases. In germline, CDR1 is DFQATT, CDR2 SNEGSKA (reference sequence). The trim removed 3 bases at V and 5 bases at J, leaving 21 bases unmatched. CDR3 length: 21 residues. The CDR3 is CSARAPGGHPGLAGGLDTQYF. CDR3 nucleotide sequence: TGCAGTGCTAGGGCCCCTGGGGGACACCCGGGACTAGCGGGAGGTCTAGATACGCAGTATTTT.

This clonotype appeared a few times. The genes are TRBV12-3 or TRBV12-4 and TRBJ2-7, with D unresolved. Trimming took 1 base from V and 3 from J, leaving 16 bases between them. This CDR3 is built from 16 residues. The CDR3 DNA is TGTGCCAGCAGTTTAGATGGGGTTGGTCCCATCTACGAGCAGTACTTC. Its protein product is CASSLDGVGPIYEQYF.

The gene calls are TRBV7-8 and TRBJ2-1; D unclear. V lost 2 bases to trimming and J lost 9 bases, with 11 bases between them. This CDR3 is 13 amino acids long. Germline CDR1 reads SGHVS; CDR2 reads FQNEAQ. CDR3 sequence reads: CASSLILGGEQFF. CDR3 coding DNA: TGTGCCAGCAGCTTAATTTTGGGCGGTGAGCAGTTCTTC.

This clonotype was detected a few times. CDR3 loop: CSATPSGSSYNEQFF. CDR3 nucleotides: TGCAGTGCTACCCCGAGCGGGAGCTCCTACAATGAGCAGTTCTTC. The J gene is TRBJ2-1, the V gene TRBV20-1, with 8 bases aligning to TRBD2. The CDR3 has 15 residues. The V segment lost 4 bases and the J segment 0 bases; nucleotides outside the gene matches: 5. The germline gives CDR1 DFQATT, CDR2 SNEGSKA (reference sequence).

This clonotype was counted between two and nine times. The chain combines TRBV20-1 with TRBJ2-1; TRBD2 matches 12 bases. The CDR3 contains 13 residues. Germline V lookup: CDR1 DFQATT, CDR2 SNEGSKA (reference sequence). Trimming removed 6 bases from V and 5 bases from J; junction bases left unmatched: 2. This chain's CDR3 is CSARTSGNNEQFF. As DNA, the CDR3 is TGCAGTGCGCGGACTAGCGGGAACAATGAGCAGTTCTTC.

This clonotype was recorded at least ten times. This chain connects TRBV5-1 to TRBJ2-2; D ambiguous. This CDR3 contains 12 residues. Germline V gives CDR1 SGHRS, CDR2 YFSETQ. With 2 bases removed from V and 6 bases from J, the gap between germline ends came to 5 bases. The CDR3 DNA reads as TGCGCCAGCAGCTTAGGATCCGGGGAGCTGTTTTTT. Protein product: CASSLGSGELFF.

The CDR3 nucleotides are TGCAGTGCTAGAGAGCCTTTAGGGGGCCGGTACTATGGCTACACCTTC. It is translated as CSAREPLGGRYYGYTF. The rearrangement joins TRBV20-1 to TRBJ1-2; 7 bases match TRBD1. Germline trimming cut 0 bases from V and 3 bases from J; bases unmatched to any gene: 10. This CDR3 has 16 amino acids. Germline V gene data show CDR1 as DFQATT and CDR2 as SNEGSKA (reference sequence).

This clonotype was seen a handful of times. The gene calls are TRBV28 and TRBJ2-1, with D tentatively TRBD2 (6 bases). CDR1 is MDHEN, CDR2 SYDVKM, per germline. Trimming shortened V by 7 bases and J by 2 bases, and 15 bases separated the two germline ends. CDR3 length equals 15 residues. For the CDR3, the DNA is TGTGCCAGCAAGGGGAGACTAGGTCCCTACAATGAGCAGTTCTTC. It encodes CASKGRLGPYNEQFF.

The chain links TRBV10-3 to TRBJ1-5; D gene ambiguous. Germline CDR1 reads ENHRY; CDR2 reads SYGVKD. The CDR3 totals 12 residues. Between the trimmed V and J ends, which lost 0 bases and 7 bases, there was a span of 4 bases. CDR3 sequence: CAISESTQPQHF. The CDR3 DNA sequence: TGTGCCATCAGTGAGTCAACCCAGCCCCAGCATTTT.

CDR3 sequence reads: CASSPERGTQYF. CDR3 DNA: TGTGCCAGCAGCCCCGAGAGAGGGACCCAGTACTTC. This chain uses TRBV12-3 or TRBV12-4 with TRBJ2-5; unclear D gene. V was trimmed by 6 bases and J by 7 bases, leaving 12 bases between them. CDR3 length equals 12 residues.

The rearrangement uses TRBV10-3 and TRBJ2-5; D not certain. This CDR3 comprises 11 residues. With 8 bases removed from V and 5 bases from J, the gap between germline ends came to 9 bases. The germline CDR1 and CDR2 sequences are ENHRY and SYGVKD. The chain's CDR3 is CAIGLGETQYF. The CDR3 coding sequence is TGTGCCATCGGGTTAGGTGAGACCCAGTACTTC.

In its sample, this clonotype was seen a few times. The V and J genes are TRBV11-3 and TRBJ2-1; the D gene is possibly TRBD2 (6 bases). Between the trimmed V and J ends, which lost 1 base and 5 bases, there was a span of 12 bases. The germline gives CDR1 SGHNT, CDR2 YENEEA. The CDR3 has 15 residues. The CDR3 is CASSLGTGVHNEQFF. The CDR3 DNA follows: TGTGCCAGCAGCTTAGGAACGGGGGTACACAATGAGCAGTTCTTC.

This clonotype was seen a few times. This sequence joins TRBV20-1 and TRBJ2-3, with D uncertain. V was shortened by 2 bases and J by 0 bases, with 12 bases between the two germline ends. The CDR3 is 15 residues long. Per germline, CDR1 DFQATT and CDR2 SNEGSKA (reference sequence). Here the CDR3 reads CSARTTKTSTDTQYF. The CDR3 DNA follows: TGCAGTGCTAGAACGACCAAAACTAGCACAGATACGCAGTATTTT.

The chain has TRBV13 and TRBJ2-1, with D possibly TRBD1 on 6 matching bases. This CDR3 spans 15 amino acids. Trimming pared 1 base from V and 9 bases from J, leaving 16 bases between. Germline-derived CDR1 and CDR2 are PRHDT and FYEKMQ (reference sequence). The CDR3 nucleotides read TGTGCCAGCAGCTTAGCTGGTCAGGGGATGCGTGAGCAGTTCTTC. It specifies CASSLAGQGMREQFF.

This chain uses TRBV20-1 with TRBJ2-7; no reliable D call. The CDR3 runs 12 residues. Germline CDR1 DFQATT, CDR2 SNEGSKA (reference sequence). V was trimmed by 1 base and J by 7 bases, leaving 11 bases between them. CDR3: CSARALTQEQYF. The CDR3 DNA is TGCAGTGCTAGAGCGCTCACCCAAGAGCAGTACTTC.